This T cell receptor (beta chain) was obtained from a study of T cells after yellow fever vaccination. TCRdb ran MiXCR on the 5' RACE reads and lists one entry per CDR3 protein. This sample has 14,000 or so distinct CDR3 sequences, with roughly 8% found just once. Regarding the study as a whole: For sorted memory subsets on day 0, almost all vaccine-responding clonotypes were undetectable. Re-detected after boosting: most primary clones, more than 95% of CD4 and 75% to 90% of CD8. The secondary response was weaker but peaked faster, day 5 versus 15.

This clonotype was seen at least ten times. The length of the CDR3 is 15 residues. The germline V gene encodes CDR1 SGHTA and CDR2 FQGNSA. Trimming shortened V by 5 bases and J by 0 bases, and 11 bases separated the two germline ends. The chain links TRBV7-2 to TRBJ1-5; possibly TRBD1 for D (5 bases). The sequenced sample was PBMCs, either bulk or a sorted T-cell subset (CD4+, CD8+, memory, or dextramer-sorted; not recorded which), obtained on the day of the yellow fever booster vaccination. This TCR came from a man aged 18 to 29 who received the YFV17D yellow fever vaccine. The CDR3 sequence: CASSLFRDSNQPQHF. The CDR3 coding sequence is TGTGCCAGCAGCCTATTCAGGGATAGCAATCAGCCCCAGCATTTT.